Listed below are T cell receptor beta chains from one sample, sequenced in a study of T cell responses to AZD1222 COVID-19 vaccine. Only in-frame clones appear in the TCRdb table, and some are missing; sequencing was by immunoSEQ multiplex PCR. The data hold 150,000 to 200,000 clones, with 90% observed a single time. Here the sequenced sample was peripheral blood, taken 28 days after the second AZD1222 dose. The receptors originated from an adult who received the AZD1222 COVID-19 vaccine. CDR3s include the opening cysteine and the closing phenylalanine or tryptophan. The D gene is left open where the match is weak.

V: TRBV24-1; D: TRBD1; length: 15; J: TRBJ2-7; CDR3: CATSDEGRGFYEQYF
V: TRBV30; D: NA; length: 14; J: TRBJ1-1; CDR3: CAWSVGNTNTEAFF
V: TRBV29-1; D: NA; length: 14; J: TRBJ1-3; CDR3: CSSGPRLSGNTIYF
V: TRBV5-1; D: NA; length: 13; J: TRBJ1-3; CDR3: CASSLQTGNTIYF
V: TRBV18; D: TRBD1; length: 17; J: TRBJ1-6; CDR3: CASSPYGRGLSNSPLHF
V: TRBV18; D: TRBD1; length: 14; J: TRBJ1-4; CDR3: CASSLGQGYEKLFF
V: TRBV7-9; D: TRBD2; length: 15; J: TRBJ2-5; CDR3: CASSSVSGGAETQYF
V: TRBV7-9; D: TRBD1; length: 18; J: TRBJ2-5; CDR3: CASSLRPSAGQGKETQYF
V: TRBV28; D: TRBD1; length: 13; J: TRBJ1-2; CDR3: CASSTTGGYGYTF
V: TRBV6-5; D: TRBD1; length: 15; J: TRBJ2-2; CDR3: CASSLQGPNTGELFF
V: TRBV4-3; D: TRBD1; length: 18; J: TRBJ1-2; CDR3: CASSQDELGDRVLVGYTF
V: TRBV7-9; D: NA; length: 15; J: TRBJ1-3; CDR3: CASSLESGFGNTIYF
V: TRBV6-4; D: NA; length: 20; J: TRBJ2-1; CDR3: CARVEGSISQPNSSYNEQFF
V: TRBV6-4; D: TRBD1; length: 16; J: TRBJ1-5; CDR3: CASSGKGQGFVQPQHF
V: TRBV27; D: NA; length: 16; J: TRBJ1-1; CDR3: CASSFANRVGNTEAFF
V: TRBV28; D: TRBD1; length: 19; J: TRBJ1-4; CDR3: CASSYPQGAGPATNEKLFF
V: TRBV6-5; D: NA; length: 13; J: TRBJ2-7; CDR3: CASSYSSYYEQYF
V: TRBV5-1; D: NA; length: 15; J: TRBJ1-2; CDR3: CASSPGSAGNYGYTF
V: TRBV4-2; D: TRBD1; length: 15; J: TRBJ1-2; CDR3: CASSQDPSRGNGYTF
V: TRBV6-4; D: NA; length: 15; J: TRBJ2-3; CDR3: CASSERAASTDTQYF
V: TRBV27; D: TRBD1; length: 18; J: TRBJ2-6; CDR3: CASSPWDRPRSGANVLTF
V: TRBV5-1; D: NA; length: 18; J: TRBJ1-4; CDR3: CASSLVTGGGATNEKLFF
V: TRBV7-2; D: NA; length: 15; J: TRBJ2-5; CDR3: CASSLALAAGGTEYF
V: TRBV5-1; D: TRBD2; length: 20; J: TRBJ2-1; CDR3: CASSLRGGSTATSSYNEQFF
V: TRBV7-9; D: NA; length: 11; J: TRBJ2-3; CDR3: CASSSLDTQYF
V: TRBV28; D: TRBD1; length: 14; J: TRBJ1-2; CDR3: CASSPPGGVGGYTF
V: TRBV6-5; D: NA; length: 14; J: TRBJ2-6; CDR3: CAIQGFGGANVLTF
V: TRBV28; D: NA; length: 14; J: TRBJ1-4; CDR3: CASSTSSTNEKLFF
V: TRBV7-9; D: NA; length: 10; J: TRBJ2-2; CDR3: CASSTGELFF
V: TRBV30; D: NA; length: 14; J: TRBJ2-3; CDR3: CAWKKGEFTDTQYF
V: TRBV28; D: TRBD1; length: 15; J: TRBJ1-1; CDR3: CASSKGARGYTEAFF
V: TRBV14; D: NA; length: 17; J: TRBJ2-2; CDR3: CASSQDGAREHPGELFF
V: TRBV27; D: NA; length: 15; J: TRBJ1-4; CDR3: CASSLNDRTNEKLFF
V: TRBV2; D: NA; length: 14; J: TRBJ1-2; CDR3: CASSPGRINYGYTF
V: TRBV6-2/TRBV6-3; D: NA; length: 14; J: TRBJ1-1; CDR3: CASSYSHRNTEAFF
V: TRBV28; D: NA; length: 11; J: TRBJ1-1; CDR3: CASSLLYEAFF
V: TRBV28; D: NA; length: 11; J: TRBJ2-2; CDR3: CASSLEGELFF
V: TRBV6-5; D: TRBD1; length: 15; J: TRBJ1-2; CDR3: CASRTDRVGVYGYTF
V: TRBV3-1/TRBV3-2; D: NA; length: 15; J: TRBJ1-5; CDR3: CASSQAEGHNQPQHF
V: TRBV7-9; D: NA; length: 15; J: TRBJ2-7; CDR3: CASSPEIGIHYEQYF
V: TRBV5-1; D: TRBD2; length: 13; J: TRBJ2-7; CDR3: CASSPGLAGGWYF
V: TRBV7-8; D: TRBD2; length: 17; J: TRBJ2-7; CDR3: CASSRTSGATESYEQYF
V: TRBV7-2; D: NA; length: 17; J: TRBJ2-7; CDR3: CASSAHTRSKTKYEQYF
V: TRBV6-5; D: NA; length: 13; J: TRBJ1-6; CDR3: CASSLGTVPPLHF
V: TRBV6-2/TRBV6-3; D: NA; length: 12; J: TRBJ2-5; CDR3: CASSYSPETQYF
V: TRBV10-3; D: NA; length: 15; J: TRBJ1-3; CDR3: CAISERGGSGNTIYF
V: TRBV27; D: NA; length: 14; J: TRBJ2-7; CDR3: CASSLQGGNYEQYF
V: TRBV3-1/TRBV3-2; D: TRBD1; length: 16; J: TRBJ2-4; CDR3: CASSQPTGTAKNIQYF
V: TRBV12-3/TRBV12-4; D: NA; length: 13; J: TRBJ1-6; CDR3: CASSPGGNSPLHF
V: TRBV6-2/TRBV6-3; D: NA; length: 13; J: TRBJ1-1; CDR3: CASSYLAGVEAFF
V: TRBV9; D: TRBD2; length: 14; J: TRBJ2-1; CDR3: CASSVGAGGYEQFF
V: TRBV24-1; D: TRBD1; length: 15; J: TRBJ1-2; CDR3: CATSDPTGGDYGYTF
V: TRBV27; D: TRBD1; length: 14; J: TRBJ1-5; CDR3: CASSRGQAYQPQHF